What follows is one T cell receptor beta chain and its context. This sample stems from a study of blood T cell repertoires in COVID-19. Profiled with immunoSEQ multiplex PCR; TCRdb holds only in-frame clones, not every one. The table includes about 97,000 clones, approximately 90% detected once. The trim removed 5 bases at V and 2 bases at J, leaving 6 bases unmatched. The CDR3 spans 15 residues. CDR1 is MNHEY, CDR2 SMNVEV, per germline (reference sequence). This sequence originates from a man between 60 and 70 years old with acute or convalescent COVID-19. The sample taken for sequencing was peripheral blood. This chain connects TRBV27 to TRBJ1-2; 9 bases fit TRBD1. CDR3 coding DNA: TGTGCCAGCAGTGTCACCGGGACAGGGAACTATGGCTACACCTTC. It translates to CASSVTGTGNYGYTF.